A single sample gave rise to the 5 T cell receptor beta chains below, sequenced in a study of CD8 T cells in ankylosing spondylitis. TCRdb called the 5' RACE reads again in MiXCR, with one record for every CDR3 protein. The sample contains around 770,000 distinct CDR3 sequences, about 11% of which appear only once. Antigen specificity for these receptors is unknown. Study-wide points: Seemingly distinctive of ankylosing spondylitis blood was a TCR beta motif formed by eight highly homologous variants.

What was sequenced was blood, either unsorted or a sorted T cell fraction (not recorded which). These receptors originate from a male donor with ankylosing spondylitis.

The CDR3 nucleotides read TGTGCCAGCAGTTACTCGAGGGCGAGTGGACGAGAAAAACTGTTTTTT. It encodes CASSYSRASGREKLFF. The rearrangement links TRBV6-5 to TRBJ1-4; D unresolved. Germline V gene lookup returns CDR1 MNHEY and CDR2 SVGAGI. V dropped 0 bases and J dropped 8 bases, with 16 bases sitting between them. CDR3 length: 16 amino acids.

The V and J genes are TRBV20-1 and TRBJ2-7; TRBD2 agrees at 10 bases. Germline CDR1 DFQATT, CDR2 SNEGSKA (reference sequence). The trim removed 3 bases at V and 3 bases at J, leaving 5 bases unmatched. The CDR3 length is 14 residues. CDR3 amino acids: CSARLGTSDYEQYF. The CDR3 DNA reads TGCAGTGCTAGGCTCGGGACTAGCGACTACGAGCAGTACTTC.

This clonotype has ten or more counts. The CDR3 DNA reads as TGTGCCAGCAGTGGCGACAGGAGGGGGACCTACGAGCAGTACTTC. Encoded protein: CASSGDRRGTYEQYF. This chain connects TRBV12-3 or TRBV12-4 to TRBJ2-7; D could derive from TRBD1 or TRBD2 (6 bases each). Trimming removed 5 bases at V and 2 bases at J, with 16 bases between. The CDR3 covers 15 residues.

This sequence joins TRBV20-1 and TRBJ2-7; TRBD2 aligns across 8 bases. The CDR3 spans 16 residues. With 6 bases clipped from V and 0 bases from J, the junction kept 13 bases outside the gene matches. Germline V gives CDR1 DFQATT, CDR2 SNEGSKA (reference sequence). CDR3 region: CSAPGAAGAYSYEQYF. CDR3 nucleotide sequence: TGCAGTGCGCCCGGCGCAGCGGGGGCCTACTCCTACGAGCAGTACTTC.

The chain carries TRBV20-1 and TRBJ2-3, with D possibly matching TRBD1 (5 bases). Germline CDR1 is DFQATT and CDR2 is SNEGSKA (reference sequence). This CDR3 contains 14 residues. V lost 3 bases, J lost 1 base, and 11 bases lay in between. CDR3 coding DNA: TGCAGTGCTAGGAGGACACCCCGCACAGATACGCAGTATTTT. Its protein product is CSARRTPRTDTQYF.